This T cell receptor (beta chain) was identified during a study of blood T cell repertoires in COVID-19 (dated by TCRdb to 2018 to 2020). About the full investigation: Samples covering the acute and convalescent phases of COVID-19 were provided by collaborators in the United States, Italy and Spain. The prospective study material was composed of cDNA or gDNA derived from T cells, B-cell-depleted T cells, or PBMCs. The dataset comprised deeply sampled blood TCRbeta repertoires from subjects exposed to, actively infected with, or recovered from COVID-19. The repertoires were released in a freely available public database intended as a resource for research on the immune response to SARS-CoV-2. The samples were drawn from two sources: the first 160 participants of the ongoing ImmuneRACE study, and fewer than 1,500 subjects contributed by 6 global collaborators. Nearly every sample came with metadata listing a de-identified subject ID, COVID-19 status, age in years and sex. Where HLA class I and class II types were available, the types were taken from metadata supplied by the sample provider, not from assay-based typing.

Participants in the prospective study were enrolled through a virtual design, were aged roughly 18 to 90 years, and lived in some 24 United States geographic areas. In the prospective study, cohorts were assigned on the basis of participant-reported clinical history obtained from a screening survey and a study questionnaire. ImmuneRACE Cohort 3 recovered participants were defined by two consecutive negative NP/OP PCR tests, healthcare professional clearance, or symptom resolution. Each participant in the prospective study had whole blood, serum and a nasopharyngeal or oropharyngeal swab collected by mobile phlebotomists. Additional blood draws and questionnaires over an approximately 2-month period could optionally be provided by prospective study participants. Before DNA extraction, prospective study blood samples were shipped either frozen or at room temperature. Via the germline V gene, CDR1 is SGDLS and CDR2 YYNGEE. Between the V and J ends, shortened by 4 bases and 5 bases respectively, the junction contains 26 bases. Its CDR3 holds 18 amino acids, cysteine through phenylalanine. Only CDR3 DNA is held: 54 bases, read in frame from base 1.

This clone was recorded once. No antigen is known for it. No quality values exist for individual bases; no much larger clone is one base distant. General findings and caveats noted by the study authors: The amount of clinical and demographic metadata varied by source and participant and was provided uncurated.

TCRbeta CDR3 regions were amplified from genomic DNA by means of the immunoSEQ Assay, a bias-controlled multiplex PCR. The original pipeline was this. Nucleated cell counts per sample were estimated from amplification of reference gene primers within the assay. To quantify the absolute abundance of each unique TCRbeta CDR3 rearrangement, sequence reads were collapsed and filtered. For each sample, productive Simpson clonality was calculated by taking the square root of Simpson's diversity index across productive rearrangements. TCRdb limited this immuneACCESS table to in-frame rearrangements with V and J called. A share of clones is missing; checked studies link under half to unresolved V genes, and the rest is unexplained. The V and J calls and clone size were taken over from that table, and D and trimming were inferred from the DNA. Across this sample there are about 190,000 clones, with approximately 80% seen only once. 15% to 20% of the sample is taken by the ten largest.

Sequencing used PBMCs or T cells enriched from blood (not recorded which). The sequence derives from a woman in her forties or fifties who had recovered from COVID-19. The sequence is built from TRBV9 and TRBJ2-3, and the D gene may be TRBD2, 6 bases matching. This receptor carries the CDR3 CASSLRRVGPGVGDTQYF. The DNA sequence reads TGTGCCAGCAGCCTCCGAAGGGTAGGCCCGGGAGTTGGAGATACGCAGTATTTT.